This TCR beta chain was observed in a study of OX40 agonist ivuxolimab in advanced cancers. Study context: The dose of intravenous ivuxolimab that patients received every 2 weeks ranged from 0.01 to 10 mg/kg. Whole-study results and caveats: Among T cells, CD8+ cells averaged more expanded clones than CD4+ cells. The study observed clonal expansion of CD4+ and CD8+ blood T cells by week 6 at 0.1 to 3.0 mg/kg.

Germline V gene data show CDR1 as SEHNR and CDR2 as FQNEAQ (reference sequence). Between the trimmed V and J ends, which lost 1 base and 4 bases, there was a span of 10 bases. The CDR3 totals 14 residues. Of note for this clone: What it binds is unknown.

Generated by immunoSEQ multiplex PCR, the TCRdb table keeps only in-frame clones and is missing some. Of approximately 33,000 clones detected, roughly nine tenths appear once; the ten largest clones hold around 38%. The chain is built from TRBV7-9 and TRBJ2-5, with TRBD2 as a possible D gene (5 bases). This TCR came from an adult with an advanced solid tumor such as melanoma, head and neck, liver or kidney cancer. Here the sequenced sample was CD4+ or CD8+ T cells sorted from blood, taken in a trial of the OX40 agonist ivuxolimab. This CDR3 reads CASSLVRGGETQYF. CDR3 bases: TGTGCCAGCAGCTTAGTTCGCGGAGGAGAGACCCAGTACTTC.